This TCR beta chain was profiled in a study of cytomegalovirus exposure and HLA in healthy donors (dated by TCRdb to about 2017). For context, the study as a whole: A later analysis indicated that the 130 or so validation repertoires were generated on the platform also employed for the 700 or so repertoires of the first cohort. The study aimed to test whether cataloging public T cell receptors could reveal signatures of past pathogen exposure. In addition to the first cohort of approximately 670 subjects, a separate validation cohort of 120 different subjects was used. High-throughput TCR immunosequencing, statistical association of individual TCRs with disease status, and machine learning were combined to predict cytomegalovirus infection status.

Donors formed part of the validation cohort, which comprised approximately 130 subjects and was distinct from the first cohort of 690 or so subjects. For this clone: The target of this receptor is not known. Per-base qualities were not stored, and no clone one base away is much larger.

The cysteine opens and the phenylalanine closes a CDR3 of 15 amino acids. CDR3 DNA is the only sequence kept; it has 45 bases, read in frame from the first base. The germline V gene specifies MRHNA as CDR1 and SNTAGT as CDR2. V is pruned by 4 bases and J by 5 bases, leaving 5 bases of the junction without a gene match. What the authors observed across the whole study: Subsequent analysis determined that TCRs grouped into clusters in the first cohort also showed a tendency toward co-occurrence across the approximately 110 validation repertoires, and 85% to 95% of cluster scores exceeded 0. A total of fewer than 200 TCR beta chains were listed by the study as associated with cytomegalovirus. According to the authors, the approach could potentially be generalized to other disease states and immunological phenotypes. Most TCR sequences were observed very rarely across donors, whereas some public TCRs were present in many individuals. A later analysis lacked HLA typing for the validation cohort, so it scored co-occurrence in that cohort across all 110 or so repertoires. Three of the identified cytomegalovirus-associated TCR beta chains were confirmed in vitro to be specific for cytomegalovirus antigens. The classifier was reported to diagnose cytomegalovirus status with high specificity and sensitivity in both the original cohort and the validation cohort.

Library creation used the immunoSEQ multiplex PCR assay. The study's processing was this. A statistical classification framework was built for diagnosing cytomegalovirus status from the catalog of TCR beta chain sequences. Imported from immuneACCESS, the table was reduced by TCRdb to in-frame sequences with V and J called. These copies leave out some clones; in studies compared against another copy, an unresolved V gene accounts for under half, and the cause of the remainder is not known. V and J calls and clone size follow that table, whereas D and trimming were derived from the DNA. The sample table shows 150,000 to 200,000 clones, and around four fifths are seen once. The ten largest clones capture 2% to 2.5% of the sample.

This sequence was found in a man aged 30 to 45 in good health and CMV-seropositive. The V and J segments used are TRBV6-4 and TRBJ2-1; TRBD1 agrees with 10 junctional bases. Material for sequencing was PBMCs. The CDR3 sequence is CASSAGQGVNNEQFF. The DNA reads TGTGCCAGCAGTGCCGGACAGGGGGTTAACAATGAGCAGTTCTTC.